These T cell receptor beta chains were read from a single sample in a study of T cells in Graves' hyperthyroidism and ophthalmopathy. Each CDR3 protein gets one entry after TCRdb re-called the multiplex PCR reads with MiXCR. The data contain around 340,000 distinct CDR3 sequences, less than 20% of them singletons. Source material: blood. These receptors all stem from a woman between 40 and 50 years old with Graves' ophthalmopathy. Each CDR3 is given with its conserved first and last residue. D genes are given only for firm matches. A clone size is listed for some rows: how often the clone was seen (once, few, many), or a class if it is expanded.

V gene: TRBV2
D gene: .
clone size: many
J gene: TRBJ1-4
CDR3 DNA: TGTGCCAGCAGTGAACCGGGAGCAACTAATGAAAAACTGTTTTTT
CDR3 protein: CASSEPGATNEKLFF

V gene: TRBV11-1
D gene: TRBD1
clone size: many
J gene: TRBJ1-2
CDR3 DNA: TGTGCCAGCAGCGACAGGGGGCGGAGGGCTAACTATGGCTACACCTTC
CDR3 protein: CASSDRGRRANYGYTF

V gene: TRBV2
D gene: .
clone size: many
J gene: TRBJ2-5
CDR3 DNA: TGTGCCAGCAGTGAAACATGGGACGCATACTTC
CDR3 protein: CASSETWDAYF

V gene: TRBV28
D gene: TRBD1
clone size: many
J gene: TRBJ2-7
CDR3 DNA: TGTGCCAGCAGTTTCAGGGGGATAGTCTACGAGCAGTACTTC
CDR3 protein: CASSFRGIVYEQYF

V gene: TRBV12-3/TRBV12-4
D gene: .
clone size: many
J gene: TRBJ2-6
CDR3 DNA: TGTGCCAGCAGTTTAGTCGCGGGGTCTGCTTCTGGGGCCAACGTCCTGACTTTC
CDR3 protein: CASSLVAGSASGANVLTF

V gene: TRBV6-1
D gene: TRBD2
clone size: many
J gene: TRBJ2-5
CDR3 DNA: TGTGCCAGCAGTCCAGACAGCCCGGGACTAGCGGGAGATGAGACCCAGTACTTC
CDR3 protein: CASSPDSPGLAGDETQYF

V gene: TRBV2
D gene: TRBD1
clone size: many
J gene: TRBJ1-2
CDR3 DNA: TGTGCCAGCAGTGTTCAGGGGGGGTTATATGGCTACACCTTC
CDR3 protein: CASSVQGGLYGYTF

V gene: TRBV20-1
D gene: TRBD1
clone size: many
J gene: TRBJ2-5
CDR3 DNA: TGCAGTGCTGGAACAGGCCCCGGACAGGGAGGGACCCAGTACTTC
CDR3 protein: CSAGTGPGQGGTQYF

V gene: TRBV20-1
D gene: .
clone size: many
J gene: TRBJ1-1
CDR3 DNA: TGCAGTGCTAGGGTCACGAACACTGAAGCTTTCTTT
CDR3 protein: CSARVTNTEAFF

V gene: TRBV6-2/TRBV6-3
D gene: .
clone size: .
J gene: TRBJ1-2
CDR3 DNA: TGTGCCAGCGCCCGGGACACTAACTTCTATGGCTACACCTTC
CDR3 protein: CASARDTNFYGYTF

V gene: TRBV27
D gene: .
clone size: many
J gene: TRBJ1-1
CDR3 DNA: TGTGCCAGCAGGCAAACAGGGTTTTGGAACACTGAAGCTTTCTTT
CDR3 protein: CASRQTGFWNTEAFF

V gene: TRBV6-1
D gene: TRBD2
clone size: .
J gene: TRBJ2-5
CDR3 DNA: TGTGCCAGTCATAGCGGGATAACGCTTGACGGAGTTGAGACCCAGTACTTC
CDR3 protein: CASHSGITLDGVETQYF

V gene: TRBV7-2
D gene: .
clone size: many
J gene: TRBJ1-1
CDR3 DNA: TGTGCCAGCAGCTTAGCGGTAGGGGGGAACACTGAAGCTTTCTTT
CDR3 protein: CASSLAVGGNTEAFF

V gene: TRBV10-3
D gene: .
clone size: .
J gene: TRBJ2-7
CDR3 DNA: TGTGCCATCAGTATGACAGCTGCGACTCGGGGCGAGCAGTACTTC
CDR3 protein: CAISMTAATRGEQYF

V gene: TRBV5-1
D gene: .
clone size: many
J gene: TRBJ2-2
CDR3 DNA: TGCGCCAGCAGCTTGGACGGAAACACCGGGGAGCTGTTTTTT
CDR3 protein: CASSLDGNTGELFF

V gene: TRBV7-2
D gene: .
clone size: many
J gene: TRBJ1-3
CDR3 DNA: TGTGCCAGCAGCTTGCACAGCAGCTCTGGAAACACCATATATTTT
CDR3 protein: CASSLHSSSGNTIYF

V gene: TRBV11-2
D gene: .
clone size: few
J gene: TRBJ2-5
CDR3 DNA: TGTGCCAGCAGTTCGACGTCGGGGACTGTCGGGACCCAGTACTTC
CDR3 protein: CASSSTSGTVGTQYF

V gene: TRBV24-1
D gene: TRBD1
clone size: many
J gene: TRBJ2-2
CDR3 DNA: TGTGCCACCAGTGATTTGAACCAGGGGGCGCCCGGGGAGCTGTTTTTT
CDR3 protein: CATSDLNQGAPGELFF

V gene: TRBV2
D gene: .
clone size: many
J gene: TRBJ1-3
CDR3 DNA: TGTGCCAGTGCGAGAGACATCTCTGGAAACACCATATATTTT
CDR3 protein: CASARDISGNTIYF

V gene: TRBV20-1
D gene: TRBD1
clone size: once
J gene: TRBJ2-7
CDR3 DNA: TGCAGTGCTAGAGGGACAGGAAATTTTTACGAGCAGTACTTC
CDR3 protein: CSARGTGNFYEQYF

V gene: TRBV19
D gene: TRBD1
clone size: few
J gene: TRBJ1-1
CDR3 DNA: TGTGCCAGTAAGCCCGGGACAGGGAACACTGAAGCTTTCTTT
CDR3 protein: CASKPGTGNTEAFF

V gene: TRBV28
D gene: .
clone size: many
J gene: TRBJ1-2
CDR3 DNA: TGTGCCAGCCGCTCGGGGTACTATGGCTACACCTTC
CDR3 protein: CASRSGYYGYTF

V gene: TRBV20-1
D gene: .
clone size: many
J gene: TRBJ1-1
CDR3 DNA: TGCAGTGCTAGAACTACGAGTTCCGTCGAAGCTTTCTTT
CDR3 protein: CSARTTSSVEAFF

V gene: TRBV28
D gene: .
clone size: .
J gene: TRBJ1-5
CDR3 DNA: TGTGCCAGTCTGGAGGGGAATAGCAATCAGCCCCAGCATTTT
CDR3 protein: CASLEGNSNQPQHF

V gene: TRBV27
D gene: .
clone size: many
J gene: TRBJ2-4
CDR3 DNA: TGTGCCAGCAGCCCGCCTAGTCTAGCCAAAAACATTCAGTACTTC
CDR3 protein: CASSPPSLAKNIQYF

V gene: TRBV6-1
D gene: TRBD1
clone size: many
J gene: TRBJ1-1
CDR3 DNA: TGTGCCAGCACCTCCGGGACAGGGACCGAAGCTTTCTTT
CDR3 protein: CASTSGTGTEAFF

V gene: TRBV20-1
D gene: .
clone size: many
J gene: TRBJ1-1
CDR3 DNA: TGCAGTGCTAGTTCGGACTGGGGAGCTTTCTTT
CDR3 protein: CSASSDWGAFF

V gene: TRBV5-1
D gene: TRBD1
clone size: many
J gene: TRBJ2-7
CDR3 DNA: TGCGCCAGCCGGGGACAGGGGCGCCACGAGCAGTACTTC
CDR3 protein: CASRGQGRHEQYF

V gene: TRBV20-1
D gene: .
clone size: many
J gene: TRBJ1-1
CDR3 DNA: TGCAGTGCTAGAACCGGCGTAGGCGTAACTGAAGCTTTCTTT
CDR3 protein: CSARTGVGVTEAFF